This T cell receptor beta chain came from a study of T cell responses to AZD1222 COVID-19 vaccine. General observations from the study: Donors, mostly white British, included more females; clonal diversity was possibly underestimated.

Method: immunoSEQ multiplex PCR; TCRdb's copy keeps in-frame clones and lacks some. The data show more than 150,000 clones, with 70% to 90% seen just once and 20% to 30% held by the top ten. On this clone itself: The antigen is not known.

The CDR3 has 15 amino acids. CDR1 is MNHEY, CDR2 SVGEGT, per germline. Trimming cost V 2 bases and J 6 bases, with 16 bases left between them. The sequence derives from an adult who received the AZD1222 COVID-19 vaccine. The sample was peripheral blood, taken 28 days after the second AZD1222 dose. The chain links TRBV6-2 or TRBV6-3 to TRBJ1-2, with a tentative D call TRBD1 (6 bases). CDR3 in amino acids: CASSYSTGPSHGYTF. The DNA for the CDR3 is TGTGCCAGCAGTTACAGTACAGGGCCATCCCATGGCTACACCTTC.